These T cell receptor beta chains were read from a single sample in a study of T cells in localized non-small cell lung cancer. Clones were sequenced by immunoSEQ multiplex PCR, and TCRdb holds only the in-frame ones, with some missing. Of fewer than 100,000 clones listed, 87% are singletons. Sequencing used peripheral blood, obtained before any cancer treatment. The receptors were gathered from a man aged 35-75 years with stage I squamous cell lung carcinoma. Each CDR3 is given with its conserved first and last residue. Fields, in order: J gene, D gene, V gene, clone size, CDR3 DNA, CDR3 protein. The D gene is left open where the match is weak. Clone size is given for some rows only: seen once, a few or many times, or a class if the clone is expanded.

>TRBJ2-2|TRBD1|TRBV28|once
TGTGCCAGCAGTTTACGGACAGGGGGAGGCACCGGGGAGCTGTTTTTT
CASSLRTGGGTGELFF
>TRBJ1-2|.|TRBV19|.
TGTGCCAGTAGCATCAACCCAGGCCCTAACTATGGCTACACCTTC
CASSINPGPNYGYTF
>TRBJ1-2|.|TRBV4-1|.
TGCGCCAGCAGCCAAGATCAGGGGCAGGCCTATGGCTACACCTTC
CASSQDQGQAYGYTF
>TRBJ1-5|.|TRBV5-8|.
TGTGCCAGCAGCTTGACGGGGGGCGGCCATATGAGGCAGCCCCAGCATTTT
CASSLTGGGHMRQPQHF
>TRBJ2-5|TRBD2|TRBV4-1|once
TGCGCCAGCAGCCAAGCTCCTAGCGGGGGCCAAGAGACCCAGTACTTC
CASSQAPSGGQETQYF
>TRBJ2-1|.|TRBV5-6|.
TGTGCCAGCAGCTATGATAGAGGGGGGGTTACCAATGAGCAGTTCTTC
CASSYDRGGVTNEQFF
>TRBJ1-2|TRBD1|TRBV7-9|.
TGTGCCAGCAGCCTTCGCGGGACAGCCCCGAGGGGGGGCTACACCTTC
CASSLRGTAPRGGYTF
>TRBJ2-7|.|TRBV11-2|.
TGTGCCAGCAGCTTAGACGGAGAGCAGTACTTC
CASSLDGEQYF
>TRBJ1-1|.|TRBV7-2|.
TGTGCCAGCAGCTTAGGACAGATGAACACTGAAGCTTTCTTT
CASSLGQMNTEAFF
>TRBJ2-7|.|TRBV5-1|.
TGCGCCAGCAGCTTGGACAGCACCTACGAGCAGTACTTC
CASSLDSTYEQYF
>TRBJ2-1|TRBD2|TRBV6-5|.
TGTGCCAGCAGTCCCCTCGGGGGGACCTACAATGAGCAGTTCTTC
CASSPLGGTYNEQFF
>TRBJ1-1|.|TRBV29-1|few
TGCAGCGTTGAGGGACGGGCTAGACGGACTGAAGCTTTCTTT
CSVEGRARRTEAFF
>TRBJ2-3|.|TRBV10-2|.
TGCGCCAGCAGAGGGCTAGGGGCCACAGATACGCAGTATTTT
CASRGLGATDTQYF
>TRBJ1-5|.|TRBV6-1|.
TGTGCCAGCAGTGAAGTGGGGGGTTGGCAGCCCCAGCATTTT
CASSEVGGWQPQHF
>TRBJ2-6|.|TRBV6-6|.
TGTGCCAGCACCGCGGGACGTCTCTCTGGGGCCAACGTCCTGACTTTC
CASTAGRLSGANVLTF
>TRBJ1-6|.|TRBV28|few
TGTGCCAGCAGTTCTCCCGGGACACAGAATTCACCCCTCCACTTT
CASSSPGTQNSPLHF
>TRBJ2-7|.|TRBV7-8|.
TGTGCCAGCAGCTTAGAGGGGGGACGGTGGGGCTACGAGCAGTACTTC
CASSLEGGRWGYEQYF
>TRBJ2-1|TRBD2|TRBV5-4|.
TGTGCCAGCAGCGAGGGACTAGCGGGGGGTGAAGATGAGCAGTTCTTC
CASSEGLAGGEDEQFF
>TRBJ1-2|.|TRBV19|.
TGTGCCTCGGCCGAAATTTCTTATGGCTACACCTTC
CASAEISYGYTF
>TRBJ2-2|.|TRBV11-2|.
TGTGCCAGCAGCTTAGGGACGTGGAGGGGGGAGCTGTTTTTT
CASSLGTWRGELFF
>TRBJ2-1|.|TRBV5-4|.
TGTGCCAGCAGCTTAGGGGGGGCCTCGGGCAATGAGCAGTTCTTC
CASSLGGASGNEQFF
>TRBJ1-2|.|TRBV5-1|.
TGCGCCAGCAGTTCCACAGTGACCTATGGCTACACCTTC
CASSSTVTYGYTF
>TRBJ2-2|.|TRBV5-6|.
TGTGCCAGCAGCTTGGCAGGGCTACTCACCGGGGAGCTGTTTTTT
CASSLAGLLTGELFF
>TRBJ2-7|.|TRBV29-1|once
TGCAGCGTCCGACAGGACTGGGAGTACTTC
CSVRQDWEYF
>TRBJ1-2|.|TRBV1|.
TGCACCAGCAGCCAACTAAGTCGAGGGCGGATGGCCGGGGATGGCTACACCTTC
CTSSQLSRGRMAGDGYTF
>TRBJ2-1|TRBD2|TRBV19|.
TGTGCCAGTAAATCCGGTGGCGGGGGGCGCCCAGAGCAGTTCTTC
CASKSGGGGRPEQFF
>TRBJ2-1|TRBD2|TRBV4-3|.
TGCGCCAGCAGCCGGACCCACGGGGGGGGGTCGAGAGGGGAGCAGTTCTTC
CASSRTHGGGSRGEQFF
>TRBJ1-4|.|TRBV2|.
TGTGCCAGCAAAAGACAGGTTAATGAAAAACTGTTTTTT
CASKRQVNEKLFF
>TRBJ2-3|.|TRBV10-3|.
TGTGCCATCAAGGGGACAGATACGCAGTATTTT
CAIKGTDTQYF
>TRBJ2-2|.|TRBV19|.
TGTGCCAGTAGTATCCAGGTCACCGCAGGGGAGCTGTTTTTT
CASSIQVTAGELFF
>TRBJ2-5|TRBD2|TRBV2|.
TGTGCCAGCAGTGTGGGGGTAGCGGGGGGCCAAGAGACCCAGTACTTC
CASSVGVAGGQETQYF
>TRBJ2-5|.|TRBV4-2|.
TGTGCCAGCAGCCAACGGGGCCGAGAGACCCAGTACTTC
CASSQRGRETQYF
>TRBJ1-1|.|TRBV7-2|.
TGTGCCAGCAGCGCAAGGGGGGCCACTGAAGCTTTCTTT
CASSARGATEAFF
>TRBJ1-4|TRBD1|TRBV11-2|.
TGTGCCAGCAGCTTACAGGGACAGGGACATGAAAAACTGTTTTTT
CASSLQGQGHEKLFF
>TRBJ1-2|TRBD1|TRBV10-3|.
TGTGCCATCAGTGAGGGTACAGGGGGATATGGCTACACCTTC
CAISEGTGGYGYTF
>TRBJ1-2|.|TRBV6-1|.
TGTGCCACCCAAGATCCGGACAGATTCTATGGCTACACCTTC
CATQDPDRFYGYTF
>TRBJ1-5|TRBD1|TRBV10-2|.
TGCGCCGCTAGACAGGGCAACAATCAGCCCCAGCATTTT
CAARQGNNQPQHF
>TRBJ1-5|.|TRBV25-1|.
TGTGCCAGCAGTGCCTCCAGGGGCAATCAGCCCCAGCATTTT
CASSASRGNQPQHF
>TRBJ2-2|.|TRBV7-3|few
TGTGCCAGCAGCTTACGGGGCAGGGTAACCACCGGGGAGCTGTTTTTT
CASSLRGRVTTGELFF
>TRBJ1-2|.|TRBV4-1|.
TGCGCCAGCAGCCAAGCCTTCTTGGAGACAAATACCTATGGCTACACCTTC
CASSQAFLETNTYGYTF
>TRBJ1-6|.|TRBV2|once
TGTGCCAGCAGTGAGACCCTAAGGACAGCCTTATATTCACCCCTCCACTTT
CASSETLRTALYSPLHF
>TRBJ1-2|.|TRBV29-1|few
TGCAGCGCCGGTACCACCTGGGGGAGGCATGGCTACACCTTC
CSAGTTWGRHGYTF
>TRBJ2-7|.|TRBV9|.
TGTGCCAGCAGCTCCAACGAGGGGAGCTCCTACGAGCAGTACTTC
CASSSNEGSSYEQYF
>TRBJ2-2|.|TRBV7-2|.
TGTGCCAGCAGCTTAGCGAGAGGAGGGAGCGCCGGGGAGCTGTTTTTT
CASSLARGGSAGELFF
>TRBJ2-7|TRBD1|TRBV5-1|few
TGCGCCAGCAGCACAGGGGGCTTAGGGTACGAGCAGTACTTC
CASSTGGLGYEQYF
>TRBJ2-2|.|TRBV11-3|.
TGTGCCAGCAGCCCCACCGGGACAAAGAACACCGGGGAGCTGTTTTTT
CASSPTGTKNTGELFF
>TRBJ2-3|.|TRBV10-2|.
TGCGCCAGCAGTGATTTACAGACTACAGATACGCAGTATTTT
CASSDLQTTDTQYF
>TRBJ2-5|.|TRBV7-9|.
TGTGCCAGCAGTGTCCTCATGACAGATCAAGAGACCCAGTACTTC
CASSVLMTDQETQYF
>TRBJ1-1|TRBD1|TRBV6-5|once
TGTGCCAGCAGTTACCAAGGACAGGGGAGTACTGAAGCTTTCTTT
CASSYQGQGSTEAFF
>TRBJ1-2|.|TRBV5-4|.
TGTGCCAGCAGCTGGGGCGACAGGACTTTAAACTATGGCTACACCTTC
CASSWGDRTLNYGYTF
>TRBJ1-2|TRBD1|TRBV15|.
TGTGCCACCAGCCCTGGACAGGGCGCCGATAATCGTTATGGCTACACCTTC
CATSPGQGADNRYGYTF
>TRBJ2-1|TRBD1|TRBV19|.
TGTGCCAGTACTGGCTCGGACAGGGACCGTTTCGGGGAGCAGTTCTTC
CASTGSDRDRFGEQFF
>TRBJ2-5|.|TRBV11-1|.
TGTGCCAGCAGCTTAGGGACAGAATACCAAGAGACCCAGTACTTC
CASSLGTEYQETQYF